This entry is about one TCR beta chain. Its recognized antigen is unknown. No much larger clone exists at a distance of one base, and base qualities are not known. For the CD8 naive samples, CD45RO-negative cells were positively selected for CCR7, yielding a CD45RA+CCR7+ population from which TemRA cells were excluded. Donors were healthy HIV-negative adults with no recently reported acute infections or vaccinations. Only Caucasian adults living in Nashville, Tennessee, USA were represented among the donors. Blood was collected by leukapheresis, and PBMCs were isolated by Ficoll-Histopaque density gradient centrifugation and then cryopreserved in liquid nitrogen vapor phase. Purity and quantity of every magnetically sorted T cell population were checked by analytical flow cytometry. Genomic DNA was isolated from each sorted fraction and quantified by UV absorbance on a Nanodrop 2000c. TCR CDR3 regions were amplified from genomic DNA by multiplex PCR using the deep immunoSEQ assay. Extracted genomic DNA from each cell subset was spread evenly across all wells of several immunoSEQ 96-well plates, with each plate serving as a replicate. Each replicate PCR for sorted subsets received around 210 ng genomic DNA, equal to roughly 30,000 T cell genomes. Purified libraries were quantified with a Qubit 3.0 fluorometer, sized on a Bioanalyzer 2100, and re-quantified with the KAPA Library Quantification kit. Each immunoSEQ 96-well plate was sequenced on its own single-read 150-cycle Illumina NextSeq 550 flow cell. Concerning the study's data processing: Because the immunoSEQ output held only junctional sequences and lacked quality scores, the filtering could not match the filtering applied to full-length reads. To assign V/J genes and CDR3, sequences were annotated using PyIR, a Python wrapper for IgBLAST v1.9, with IMGT germline references. Any read was removed if the V/J assignment was weak (E-value above 1e-6), the CDR3 was missing, or the read contained stop codons, out-of-frame junctions, or ambiguous translated residues. A V3J clonotype was defined by an identical inferred V gene, J gene, and CDR3 amino acid sequence. To compute the percentage overlap between repertoires, the number of shared unique clonotypes was divided by the size of the smaller repertoire. Richness of each repertoire was evaluated using RTK rarefaction, the Chao1 estimator, and Recon v2.1 estimates of unobserved clonotypes. Generation probabilities were computed with OLGA for all TCRbeta clonotypes obtained by the gDNA method from several donors. TCRdb took this table from immuneACCESS and kept in-frame rearrangements with V and J called. Such tables lack part of the clones; where checked against another copy, unresolved V genes explain under half of the gap, and the rest is unexplained. That table is the source of V, J and clone size, and D and trimming were worked out from the DNA. The sample contains about 680,000 clones, 92% of them found a single time. Of the sample, 24% is held by the ten largest clones.

The cysteine opens and the phenylalanine closes a CDR3 of 16 amino acids. Of the read, only the CDR3 DNA is kept; its 48 bases are in frame from base 1. Clipping removes 3 bases from V and 0 bases from J, with 2 as the unmatched junction base count. CDR1 MNHEY and CDR2 SMNVEV were looked up in the germline V gene (reference sequence). These data are taken from a study of shared clonotypes between healthy human individuals (TCRdb year 2020). Regarding the study in general: The cohort comprised a couple of women and a few men aged 18 to 49 years. Per donor, three plates each were used for CD4 naive and CD4 memory, two for CD8 naive, and one for CD8 memory. Blood TCR repertoires of a handful of healthy adults were deeply sequenced to estimate repertoire size and the extent of clonotype sharing between individuals. To increase sequencing depth and limit assay-specific biases, TCR repertoire library preparation and sequencing were carried out by different laboratories using diverse techniques. Leukapheresis yielded between about 0.8 and 9.5 billion PBMCs per donor.

General findings and caveats noted by the study authors: Pairwise subsampling indicated that sequencing depth was expected to affect the degree of clonotype sharing among donors. When a few donors were compared, the shared fraction of clonotypes was 5% to 6.5% for naive CD4, approximately 3.3% for naive CD8, more than 2% for memory CD4, and 0.3% to 0.5% for memory CD8. Clonotypes shared by all four sorted-subset donors showed higher generation probabilities than non-shared clonotypes. Even with the large sequencing depth, rarefaction of the sorted-subset datasets indicated that sequencing was incomplete. Estimated clonotype richness was generally larger for naive than for memory subsets. The small number of donors limited the genetic and exposure-history diversity represented. Sampling was restricted to blood, and TCR repertoires in tissues likely differ from the TCR repertoires found in blood.

The chain was built from TRBV27 and TRBJ2-3, and 11 junction bases match TRBD2. This receptor was identified in a man in his thirties or forties in good health. Specimen: naive CD8+ T cells sorted from blood. The cell subset or site label of this sample denotes: CD45RA+CCR7+. The CDR3 is CASSFGTSGSTDTQYF. The nucleotide sequence is TGTGCCAGCAGTTTTGGGACTAGCGGTAGCACAGATACGCAGTATTTT.